This passage covers 7 T cell receptor beta chains from one sample sequenced in a study of OX40 agonist ivuxolimab in advanced cancers. Data came from immunoSEQ multiplex PCR; TCRdb stores just in-frame clones and leaves some out. The sample contains about 80,000 clones, approximately 84% of which appear only once. The sequencing here drew on CD4+ or CD8+ T cells sorted from blood, taken in a trial of the OX40 agonist ivuxolimab. The receptors were sampled from an adult with an advanced solid tumor such as melanoma, head and neck, liver or kidney cancer.

This chain connects TRBV11-2 to TRBJ1-4, with D perhaps TRBD1 (6 bases). Germline V gene lookup returns CDR1 SGHAT and CDR2 FQNNGV. Trimming shortened V by 6 bases and J by 8 bases, and 25 bases separated the two germline ends. The CDR3 loop spans 17 amino acids. The CDR3 DNA sequence: TGTGCCAGCAGTGCCCTAGGACAGCTCAACGTAGGGGAAAAACTGTTTTTT. Its protein is CASSALGQLNVGEKLFF.

The genes are TRBV4-1 and TRBJ1-1; D remains unclear. The V and J ends lost 2 bases and 0 bases respectively, with 10 bases between them. This CDR3 region has 15 residues. Per the germline V gene, CDR1 is MGHRA and CDR2 is YSYEKL. In DNA, the CDR3 is TGCGCCAGCAGCCAAACCGGGAGTATGAACACTGAAGCTTTCTTT. Translation gives CASSQTGSMNTEAFF.

This chain connects TRBV6-6 to TRBJ1-2, with a weak D call TRBD1 (5 bases). The CDR3 loop spans 14 amino acids. V shed 6 bases and J shed 6 bases, with 17 bases lying between them. Germline V gene lookup returns CDR1 MNHNY and CDR2 SVGAGI (reference sequence). The CDR3 bases are TGTGCCAGCAGCCCTACAGGAGAGCGGAATGGCTACACCTTC. This encodes CASSPTGERNGYTF.

The CDR3 sequence: CASSPTGWVNEQFF. The CDR3 DNA is TGTGCCAGCAGCCCCACCGGGTGGGTCAATGAGCAGTTCTTC. J is TRBJ2-1 and V is TRBV7-9; no clear D gene. V gave up 5 bases and J gave up 6 bases, with 14 bases separating them. This CDR3 spans 14 amino acids. Per germline, CDR1 SEHNR and CDR2 FQNEAQ (reference sequence).

This chain connects TRBV5-6 to TRBJ2-1; 8 bases are shared with TRBD2. J lost 8 bases, V lost 1 base, and 17 bases had no gene match. CDR1 SGHDT and CDR2 YYEEEE come from the germline V gene. The CDR3 length is 18 residues. CDR3 amino acids: CASSLSGSRPGVGDEQFF. The CDR3 nucleotides are TGTGCCAGCAGCTTGAGCGGGAGTCGTCCCGGAGTTGGGGATGAGCAGTTCTTC.

V is TRBV29-1 and J is TRBJ2-7, with D unresolved. Germline V CDR1 and CDR2: SQVTM, ANQGSEA. Trimming took 2 bases from V and 2 from J, leaving 7 bases between them. This CDR3 contains 12 residues. The CDR3 nucleotides read TGCAGCGTTGAATCGGTAGCCTACGAGCAGTACTTC. Its protein product is CSVESVAYEQYF.

In its sample, this clone was seen once. This sequence joins TRBV7-9 and TRBJ1-2, with D possibly being TRBD1 (6 bases). Germline V gene data show CDR1 as SEHNR and CDR2 as FQNEAQ (reference sequence). V dropped 2 bases and J dropped 6 bases, with 13 bases sitting between them. The CDR3 runs 14 residues. The CDR3 reads CASSLLGGGHGYTF. The DNA for the CDR3 is TGTGCCAGCAGCTTACTAGGGGGGGGCCATGGCTACACCTTC.